Listed here are 5 T cell receptor beta chains from one sample, sequenced in a study of T cells expressing NK-cell markers. TCRdb re-called the 5' RACE reads and shows each CDR3 protein once, DNA omitted. The sample holds 150,000 to 170,000 distinct CDR3 sequences. The sample comprised blood T cells: a sorted CD56 or NKG2C T cell subset, CD4+ or CD8+ T cells, or bulk PBMC T cells (not recorded which). The receptors were gathered from a woman between 50 and 59 years old in good health.

V and J are TRBV5-1 and TRBJ2-6; without DNA, the TCRdb call of TRBD2 cannot be checked. CDR3 length: 16 amino acids. CDR1 is SGHRS and CDR2 is YFSETQ in the germline V gene. This CDR3 reads CASSSAAGRKANVLTF.

J is TRBJ2-2 and V is TRBV6-2 or TRBV6-3; TCRdb returns TRBD2, unconfirmable since there is no DNA. The germline V gene has CDR1 MNHEY and CDR2 SVGEGT. The CDR3 has 16 residues. CDR3 sequence: CASRRGLAGSTGELFF.

This chain connects TRBV30 to TRBJ2-2; TCRdb's D call, TRBD2, is unchecked because there is no DNA. This CDR3 spans 14 amino acids. Germline V lookup: CDR1 GTSNPN, CDR2 SVGIG (reference sequence). CDR3 amino acids: CAWGSGVGTGELFF.

The J gene is TRBJ2-1, the V gene TRBV9. CDR1 is SGDLS and CDR2 is YYNGEE in the germline V gene. The CDR3 sequence is 15 residues long. This CDR3 is CASSVFQRSYNEQFF. Full variable domain (remainder filled in from reference TRBV9 and TRBJ2-1): DSGVTQTPKHLITATGQRVTLRCSPRSGDLSVYWYQQSLDQGLQFLIQYYNGEERAKGNILERFSAQQFPDLHSELNLSSLELGDSALYFCASSVFQRSYNEQFFGPGTRLTVL.

This chain links TRBV4-1 with TRBJ2-5; TCRdb reports TRBD1, a call that lacks DNA to check it against. CDR3 length: 14 residues. CDR1 MGHRA and CDR2 YSYEKL come from the germline V gene. The chain's CDR3 is CASSRSLSRETQYF.